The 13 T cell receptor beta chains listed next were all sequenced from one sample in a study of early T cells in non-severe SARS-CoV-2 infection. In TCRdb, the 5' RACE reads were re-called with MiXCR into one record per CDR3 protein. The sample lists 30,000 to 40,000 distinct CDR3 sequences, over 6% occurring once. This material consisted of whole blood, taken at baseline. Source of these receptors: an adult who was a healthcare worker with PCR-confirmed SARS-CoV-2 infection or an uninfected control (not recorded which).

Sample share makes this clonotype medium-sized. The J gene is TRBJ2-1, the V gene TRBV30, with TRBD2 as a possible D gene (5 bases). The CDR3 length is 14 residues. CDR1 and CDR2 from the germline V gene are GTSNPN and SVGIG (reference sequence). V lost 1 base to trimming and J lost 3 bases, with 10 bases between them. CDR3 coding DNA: TGTGCCTGGAGTGAGTGGGAGAGCTACAATGAGCAGTTCTTC. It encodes CAWSEWESYNEQFF.

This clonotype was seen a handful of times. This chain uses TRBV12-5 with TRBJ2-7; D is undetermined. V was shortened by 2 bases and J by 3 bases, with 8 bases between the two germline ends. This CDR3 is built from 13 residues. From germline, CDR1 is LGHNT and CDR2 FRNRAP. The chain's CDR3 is CASGLSGSYEQYV. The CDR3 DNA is TGTGCTAGTGGTTTGTCTGGCAGCTACGAGCAGTACGTC.

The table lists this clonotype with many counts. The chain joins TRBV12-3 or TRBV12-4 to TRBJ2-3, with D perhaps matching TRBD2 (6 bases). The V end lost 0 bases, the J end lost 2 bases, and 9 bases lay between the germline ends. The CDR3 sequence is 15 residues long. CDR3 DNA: TGTGCCAGCAGTTTAGCGGGAGGCCTCACAGATACGCAGTATTTT. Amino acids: CASSLAGGLTDTQYF.

CDR3 nucleotides: TGCGCCAGCAGCTTGGAAGGCGGCCAAGAGACCCAGTACTTC. Translating gives CASSLEGGQETQYF. The rearrangement joins TRBV5-1 to TRBJ2-5; D uncertain. This CDR3 has 14 residues. The germline V gene encodes CDR1 SGHRS and CDR2 YFSETQ. The V end lost 0 bases, the J end lost 1 base, and 7 bases lay between the germline ends.

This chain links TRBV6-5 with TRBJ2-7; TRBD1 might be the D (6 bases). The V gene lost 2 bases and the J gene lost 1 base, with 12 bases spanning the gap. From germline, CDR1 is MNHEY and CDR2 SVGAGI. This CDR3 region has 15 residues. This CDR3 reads CASSYTGRGSYEQYF. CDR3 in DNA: TGTGCCAGCAGTTACACGGGCAGGGGATCCTACGAGCAGTACTTC.

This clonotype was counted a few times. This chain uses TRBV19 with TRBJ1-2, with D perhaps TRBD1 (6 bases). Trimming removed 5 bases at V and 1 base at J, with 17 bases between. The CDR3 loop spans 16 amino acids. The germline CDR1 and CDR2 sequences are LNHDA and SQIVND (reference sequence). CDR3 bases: TGTGCCAGTAGTCCCCAGGCCGGGGGCAGTAACTATGGCTACACCTTC. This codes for CASSPQAGGSNYGYTF.

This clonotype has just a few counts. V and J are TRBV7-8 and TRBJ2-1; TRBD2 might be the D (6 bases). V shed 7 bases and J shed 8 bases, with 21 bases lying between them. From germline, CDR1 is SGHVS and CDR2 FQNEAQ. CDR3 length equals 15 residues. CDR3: CASTNPGLPSYEQFF. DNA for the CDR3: TGTGCCAGCACAAATCCGGGACTCCCGTCTTATGAGCAGTTCTTC.

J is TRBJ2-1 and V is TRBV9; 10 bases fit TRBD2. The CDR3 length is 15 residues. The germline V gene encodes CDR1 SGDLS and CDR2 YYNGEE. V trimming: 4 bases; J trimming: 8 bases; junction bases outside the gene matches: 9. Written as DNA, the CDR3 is TGTGCCAGCAGCCTATTACTAGCGGGAAGGGATGAGCAGTTCTTC. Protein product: CASSLLLAGRDEQFF.

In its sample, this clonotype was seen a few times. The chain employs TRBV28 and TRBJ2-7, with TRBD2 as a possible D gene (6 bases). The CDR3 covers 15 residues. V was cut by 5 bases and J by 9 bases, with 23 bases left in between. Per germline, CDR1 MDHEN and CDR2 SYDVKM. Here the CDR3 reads CASSQSRDSSMGQYV. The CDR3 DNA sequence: TGTGCCAGCAGTCAGTCGCGGGACTCCAGTATGGGGCAGTACGTC.

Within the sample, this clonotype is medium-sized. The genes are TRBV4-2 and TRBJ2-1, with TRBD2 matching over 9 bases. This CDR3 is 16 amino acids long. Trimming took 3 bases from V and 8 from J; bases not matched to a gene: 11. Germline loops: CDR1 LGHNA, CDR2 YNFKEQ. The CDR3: CASSQRAAGGGDEQFF. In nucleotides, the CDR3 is TGTGCCAGCAGCCAGAGAGCAGCGGGAGGTGGGGATGAGCAGTTCTTC.

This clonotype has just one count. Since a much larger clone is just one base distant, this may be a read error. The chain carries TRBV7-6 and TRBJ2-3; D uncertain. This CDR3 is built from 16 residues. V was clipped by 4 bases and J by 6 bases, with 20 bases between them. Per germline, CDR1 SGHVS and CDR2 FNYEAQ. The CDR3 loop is CASSSTDVSGGDTQYF. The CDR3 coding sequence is TGTGCCAGCAGCTCCACCGATGTATCGGGCGGCGATACGCAGTATTTT.

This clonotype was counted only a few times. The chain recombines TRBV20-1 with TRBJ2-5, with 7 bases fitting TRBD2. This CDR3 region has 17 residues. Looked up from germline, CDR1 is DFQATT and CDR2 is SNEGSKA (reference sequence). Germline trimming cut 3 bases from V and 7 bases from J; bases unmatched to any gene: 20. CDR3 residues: CSARRTGGGGLVWTQYF. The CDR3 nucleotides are TGCAGTGCTAGGCGGACGGGAGGCGGTGGGTTGGTGTGGACCCAGTACTTC.

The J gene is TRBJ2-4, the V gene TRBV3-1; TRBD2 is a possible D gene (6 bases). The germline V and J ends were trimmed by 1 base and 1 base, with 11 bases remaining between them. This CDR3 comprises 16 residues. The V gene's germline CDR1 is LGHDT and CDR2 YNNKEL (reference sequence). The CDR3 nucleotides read TGTGCCAGCAGCCAAGGTGGAGGGACGGCCAAAAACATTCAGTACTTC. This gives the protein CASSQGGGTAKNIQYF.